Each of the 10 T cell receptor beta chains below was sequenced from the same sample in a study of control samples from healthy donors and cancer patients. Profiling relied on immunoSEQ multiplex PCR, and the TCRdb table lists in-frame clones only, not all of them. The sample lists about 170,000 clones, about 94% occurring once. The specimen sequenced was blood. Receptor source: a woman aged 55-70 years in good health.

This chain uses TRBV19 with TRBJ1-1; D might be TRBD1 (5 bases). The CDR3 length is 13 residues. V lost 5 bases to trimming and J lost 3 bases, with 10 bases between them. Germline V lookup: CDR1 LNHDA, CDR2 SQIVND (reference sequence). The DNA of the CDR3 is TGTGCCAGTAGTGCTCAGGGTGACACTGAAGCTTTCTTT. Residues: CASSAQGDTEAFF.

The chain couples TRBV6-2 or TRBV6-3 to TRBJ1-6, with D possibly matching TRBD1 (6 bases). Germline-derived CDR1 and CDR2 are MNHEY and SVGEGT. CDR3 length equals 15 residues. Trimming removed 3 bases at V and 7 bases at J, with 13 bases between. The CDR3 spells CASSYRQVLNSPLHF. In DNA, the CDR3 is TGTGCCAGCAGTTATCGACAGGTGCTGAATTCACCCCTCCACTTT.

This chain connects TRBV6-5 to TRBJ1-2; 9 bases match TRBD1. Germline V gene lookup returns CDR1 MNHEY and CDR2 SVGAGI. After removal of 4 bases from V and 1 base from J, the junction contained 4 bases not matched to a gene. The CDR3 is made up of 15 amino acids. CDR3 sequence: CASSSGTGSNYGYTF. DNA of the CDR3: TGTGCCAGCAGTTCCGGGACAGGGAGTAACTATGGCTACACCTTC.

This rearrangement joins TRBV5-1 to TRBJ1-3; D is unclear. CDR1 is SGHRS, CDR2 YFSETQ, per germline. The CDR3 contains 13 residues. The ends were cut back, 4 bases at V and 5 bases at J, with 10 bases in the middle. DNA of the CDR3: TGCGCCAGCAGCCTTGACGGAAGAAACACCATATATTTT. It translates to CASSLDGRNTIYF.

In this sample, this clone turned up once. This rearrangement joins TRBV5-5 to TRBJ1-5, with D unresolved. The CDR3 length is 14 residues. Germline CDR1 and CDR2: SGHKS and YYEKEE (reference sequence). Trimming removed 0 bases at V and 4 bases at J, with 8 bases between. CDR3 DNA: TGTGCCAGCAGCTTGGAGTGGGGAAATCAGCCCCAGCATTTT. Translated: CASSLEWGNQPQHF.

This clone was recorded only once. This chain uses TRBV7-8 with TRBJ2-2, with D tentatively TRBD2 (6 bases). The CDR3 length is 15 residues. Germline CDR1 SGHVS, CDR2 FQNEAQ. The V gene lost 5 bases and the J gene lost 3 bases, with 13 bases spanning the gap. DNA of the CDR3: TGTGCCAGCAGCCCGCGAGGAGGGGACACCGGGGAGCTGTTTTTT. It encodes CASSPRGGDTGELFF.

The J gene is TRBJ2-7, the V gene TRBV7-9; D is tentatively TRBD1 or TRBD2 (5 bases each). CDR3 length: 16 residues. V dropped 3 bases and J dropped 3 bases, with 18 bases sitting between them. Germline CDR1 SEHNR, CDR2 FQNEAQ (reference sequence). The CDR3, as DNA: TGTGCCAGCAGCTTGGTGACCGTCCGAGGGGTCTACGAGCAGTACTTC. Translating gives CASSLVTVRGVYEQYF.

The V and J genes are TRBV5-4 and TRBJ2-5; maybe TRBD2 (6 bases). From germline, CDR1 is SGHNT and CDR2 YYREEE (reference sequence). Trimming shortened V by 4 bases and J by 5 bases, and 18 bases separated the two germline ends. The CDR3 extends over 15 amino acids. The CDR3 here is CASSRSTGGTETQYF. CDR3 nucleotide sequence: TGTGCCAGCAGCAGAAGCACCGGGGGAACTGAGACCCAGTACTTC.

This rearrangement joins TRBV11-1 to TRBJ1-1; TRBD1 matches 10 bases. J gave up 4 bases and V 5 bases, and 7 bases lay outside the gene matches. The germline V gene encodes CDR1 SGHAT and CDR2 FQDESV (reference sequence). The CDR3 runs to 15 residues. The CDR3 here is CASSLPGTGATEAFF. CDR3 in DNA: TGTGCCAGCAGCCTCCCCGGGACAGGGGCCACTGAAGCTTTCTTT.

The rearrangement links TRBV4-2 to TRBJ1-5; D remains ambiguous. The V end was cut by 0 bases, the J end by 1 base, with 7 bases between. The CDR3 totals 15 residues. Germline V CDR1 and CDR2: LGHNA, YNFKEQ. As DNA, the CDR3 is TGTGCCAGCAGCCAAGAGCCGAAAAGCAATCAGCCCCAGCATTTT. This codes for CASSQEPKSNQPQHF.